This is a list of T cell receptor beta chains from one sample in a study of T-cell reconstitution after alpha-beta-depleted transplantation in children. TCRdb passed the PCR reads through MiXCR, listing each CDR3 protein once. The table records 400,000 to 550,000 distinct CDR3 sequences, about 11% of them present only once. Sequencing used PBMCs, obtained before TCRalphabeta/CD19-depleted stem cell transplant. The receptor set was obtained from a child younger than 10 with inherited bone marrow failure, due to receive a stem cell transplant. The conserved cysteine and the conserved F or W are not part of the CDR3 here.

CDR3 length	J gene	V gene	CDR3 protein
9	TRBJ1-3	TRBV20-1	SATDSNTIY
13	TRBJ1-4	TRBV4-3	ASSQGDRDNEKLF
13	TRBJ1-1	TRBV4-1	ASSPLGDQNTEAF
14	TRBJ2-7	TRBV29-1	SVEVTGVTFPYEQY
15	TRBJ2-1	TRBV9	ASSPRQGSYSYNEQF
14	TRBJ2-7	TRBV20-1	SATPNLAGGPYEQY
13	TRBJ2-5	TRBV6-5	ASSSPGLSMETQY
12	TRBJ2-2	TRBV7-2	ASRSPFSTGELF
8	TRBJ2-3	TRBV12-3/TRBV12-4	ASSLKGQY
12	TRBJ1-2	TRBV10-3	AVSEWAGNYGYT
14	TRBJ2-7	TRBV4-3	ASSQSWGEFSYEQY
12	TRBJ1-2	TRBV28	ASSSTLQYYGYT
10	TRBJ2-5	TRBV4-2	ASSPSRETQY
11	TRBJ1-1	TRBV29-1	SVARSMNTEAF
13	TRBJ2-7	TRBV4-1	ASSREGSGSYEQY
10	TRBJ1-6	TRBV13	ASRTVNSPLH
12	TRBJ2-2	TRBV30	ALTGGWDTGELF
14	TRBJ2-7	TRBV7-2	ASSPSWDRGTYEQY
11	TRBJ1-1	TRBV7-8	ASSLMRDTEAF
17	TRBJ2-5	TRBV11-2	ASSLDRPRWDRLQETQY
10	TRBJ1-2	TRBV20-1	SALMGLNGYT
13	TRBJ2-1	TRBV7-9	ASSLFRAGGNEQF
16	TRBJ2-2	TRBV7-4	ASSLVLAGVTNTGELF